This T cell receptor beta chain was sequenced in a study of T cells in Graves' hyperthyroidism and ophthalmopathy. This clonotype has at least ten counts. Diagnosis of hyperthyroidism was new in patients aged 18 to 65, and its duration was under 2 months. Isolation of PBMCs was performed on around 9.7 ml fresh peripheral blood. Amplification targeted TCR beta CDR3 regions from RNA transcripts. The HTBI primer set was used in a first-round RT-PCR of the TCR CDR3. TCRdb used MiXCR to reprocess the multiplex PCR reads, holding one entry per CDR3 protein. The sample has approximately 420,000 distinct CDR3 sequences; roughly 13% are singletons. The CDR3 is made up of 15 amino acids. Germline values: CDR1 LGHDT, CDR2 YNNKEL (reference sequence). Trimming removed 1 base at V and 2 bases at J, with 12 bases between.

The V call is TRBV3-1, the J call TRBJ2-7, with D perhaps TRBD1 (5 bases). The specimen was blood. This receptor was obtained from a young woman with Graves' hyperthyroidism. The CDR3 nucleotides are TGTGCCAGCAGCCAAGGAAAACAGGTAACCTACGAGCAGTACTTC. Its protein product is CASSQGKQVTYEQYF.